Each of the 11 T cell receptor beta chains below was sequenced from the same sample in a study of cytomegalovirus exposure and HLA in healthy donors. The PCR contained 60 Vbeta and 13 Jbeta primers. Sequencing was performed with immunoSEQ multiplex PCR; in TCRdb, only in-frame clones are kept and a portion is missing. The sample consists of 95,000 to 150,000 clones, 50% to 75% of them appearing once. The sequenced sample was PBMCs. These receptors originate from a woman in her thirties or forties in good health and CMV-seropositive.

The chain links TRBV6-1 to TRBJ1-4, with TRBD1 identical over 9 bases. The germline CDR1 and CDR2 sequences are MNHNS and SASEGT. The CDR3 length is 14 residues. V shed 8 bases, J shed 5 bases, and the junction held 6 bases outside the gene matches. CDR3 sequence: CASGPGQGNEKLFF. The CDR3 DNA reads TGTGCCAGCGGGCCGGGACAGGGCAATGAAAAACTGTTTTTT.

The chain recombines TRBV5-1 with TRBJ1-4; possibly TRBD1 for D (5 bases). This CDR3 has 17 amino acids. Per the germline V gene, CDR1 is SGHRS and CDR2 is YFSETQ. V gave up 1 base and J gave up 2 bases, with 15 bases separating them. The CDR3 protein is CASSLRGPGRTNEKLFF. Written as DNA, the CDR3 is TGCGCCAGCAGCTTGCGGGGCCCGGGGAGGACTAATGAAAAACTGTTTTTT.

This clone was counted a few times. This chain's CDR3 is CASSLGGLANTDTQYF. In DNA, the CDR3 is TGTGCCAGCAGCTTAGGGGGACTAGCCAACACAGATACGCAGTATTTT. This rearrangement joins TRBV7-6 to TRBJ2-3, with TRBD2 identical over 9 bases. The V gene end was trimmed by 1 base and the J gene end by 2 bases; junction bases not matched to a gene: 4. The length of the CDR3 is 16 residues. CDR1 and CDR2 (germline): SGHVS, FNYEAQ.

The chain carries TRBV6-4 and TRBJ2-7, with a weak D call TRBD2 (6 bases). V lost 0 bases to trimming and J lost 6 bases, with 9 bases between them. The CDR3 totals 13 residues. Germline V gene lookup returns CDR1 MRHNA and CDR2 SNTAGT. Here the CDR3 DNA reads TGTGCCAGCAGTGACTCAGACGGGGGCGAGCAGTACTTC. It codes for CASSDSDGGEQYF.

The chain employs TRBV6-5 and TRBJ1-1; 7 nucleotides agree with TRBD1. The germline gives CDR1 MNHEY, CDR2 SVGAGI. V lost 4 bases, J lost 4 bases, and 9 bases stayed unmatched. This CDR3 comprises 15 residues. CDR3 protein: CASSFQGVGSTEAFF. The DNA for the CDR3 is TGTGCCAGCAGTTTCCAGGGGGTGGGTAGCACTGAAGCTTTCTTT.

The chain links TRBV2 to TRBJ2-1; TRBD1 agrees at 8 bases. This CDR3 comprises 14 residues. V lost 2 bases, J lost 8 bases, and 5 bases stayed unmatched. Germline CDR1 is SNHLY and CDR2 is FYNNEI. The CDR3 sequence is CASSEQGARYEQFF. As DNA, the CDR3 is TGTGCCAGCAGTGAACAGGGGGCGCGCTATGAGCAGTTCTTC.

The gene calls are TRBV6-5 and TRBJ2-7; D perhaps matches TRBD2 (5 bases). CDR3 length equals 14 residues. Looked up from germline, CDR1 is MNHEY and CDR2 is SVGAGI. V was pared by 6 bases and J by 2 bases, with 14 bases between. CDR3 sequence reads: CASRITRGAYEQYF. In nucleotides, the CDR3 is TGTGCCAGCAGAATAACCCGGGGAGCCTACGAGCAGTACTTC.

The CDR3 region has the DNA TGTGCCAGTGGGCCCCAAGAGACCCAGTACTTC. Residues: CASGPQETQYF. The chain couples TRBV6-5 to TRBJ2-5; unclear D gene. The CDR3 loop spans 11 amino acids. The germline V and J ends were trimmed by 9 bases and 1 base, with 6 bases remaining between them. Germline lookup yields CDR1 MNHEY and CDR2 SVGAGI.

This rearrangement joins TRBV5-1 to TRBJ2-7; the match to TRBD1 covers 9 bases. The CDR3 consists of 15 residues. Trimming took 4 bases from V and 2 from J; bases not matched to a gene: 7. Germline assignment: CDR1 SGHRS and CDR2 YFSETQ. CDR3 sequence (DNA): TGCGCCAGCAGCACCGCGGGACAGGGCGCCTACGAGCAGTACTTC. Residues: CASSTAGQGAYEQYF.

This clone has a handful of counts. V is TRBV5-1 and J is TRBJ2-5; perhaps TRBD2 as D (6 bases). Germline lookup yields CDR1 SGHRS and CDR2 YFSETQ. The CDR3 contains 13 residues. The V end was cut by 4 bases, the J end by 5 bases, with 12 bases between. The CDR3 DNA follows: TGCGCCAGCAGCCCCGAGGGACTGGAGACCCAGTACTTC. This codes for CASSPEGLETQYF.

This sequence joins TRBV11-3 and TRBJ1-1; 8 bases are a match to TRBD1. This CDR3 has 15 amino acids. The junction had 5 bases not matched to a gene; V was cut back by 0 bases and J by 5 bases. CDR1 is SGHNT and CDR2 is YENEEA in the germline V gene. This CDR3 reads CASSLDGRGRTEAFF. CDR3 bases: TGTGCCAGCAGCTTAGACGGCAGGGGGCGAACTGAAGCTTTCTTT.